The T cell receptor beta chain under discussion was sequenced for a study of a mutant IDH1 vaccine in newly diagnosed glioma. Study-wide context: Mean patient age was around 40 years; approximately 62% were male and 37.5% female. General observations from the study: Patients mounted vaccine-induced immune responses in about 92% of cases.

The time point denotes: week 11, during vaccination. All doses held 300 ug of mutant IDH1 20-mer peptide, with topical imiquimod. The germline CDR1 and CDR2 sequences are SGHTA and FQGNSA. V was trimmed by 4 bases and J by 0 bases, leaving 8 bases between them. The CDR3 has 14 amino acids. The table came from immunoSEQ multiplex PCR; TCRdb's copy has only in-frame clones and leaves some out. The sample holds roughly 120,000 clones, roughly 75% seen once. This clone was observed a few times. Its antigen is currently unknown. Sample: PBMCs, taken from a glioma patient whose treatment included an IDH1 peptide vaccine. This TCR came from a man between 40 and 49 years old with glioma. The J gene is TRBJ2-3, the V gene TRBV7-2, with D uncertain. The CDR3 protein is CASSSSPSTDTQYF. As DNA, the CDR3 is TGTGCCAGCAGCTCCTCCCCTAGCACAGATACGCAGTATTTT.